This T cell receptor beta chain comes out of a study of T-cell memory formation after mild COVID-19. About the research overall: Largely donor-specific TCR clusters were found. Study results and limitations: Within pre-infection memory, some responding clones were found, suggesting cross-reactive memory joined.

This clonotype was observed at least ten times. The antigen is undetermined. TCRdb re-called the 5' RACE reads through MiXCR, storing one row per CDR3 protein. The sample includes approximately 100,000 distinct CDR3 sequences, around 12% of them seen just once. This CDR3 is 15 amino acids long. Between the trimmed V and J ends, which lost 0 bases and 5 bases, there was a span of 11 bases. The germline V gene has CDR1 LGHNA and CDR2 YNFKEQ. The TCR comes from an adult woman who had mild COVID-19 (a few samples of this study predate the infection). Cell type and time point are not known. This chain connects TRBV4-2 to TRBJ2-1; possible D gene TRBD2, 5 bases. Sequenced input: PBMCs or a T cell subset sorted from them (not recorded which). CDR3 sequence (DNA): TGTGCCAGCAGCCAAGAGGGTCGGGAAAACAATGAGCAGTTCTTC. It yields the protein CASSQEGRENNEQFF.